The 3 T cell receptor beta chains listed next were all sequenced from one sample in a study of blood T cell repertoires in COVID-19. Data came from immunoSEQ multiplex PCR; TCRdb stores just in-frame clones and leaves some out. This sample has 150,000 to 200,000 clones; 88% occur once, and the top ten carry around 25%. The specimen was peripheral blood. Receptor source: a man aged 55-75 years with acute or convalescent COVID-19.

The chain is built from TRBV10-3 and TRBJ1-5; no clear D gene. The germline V gene encodes CDR1 ENHRY and CDR2 SYGVKD. V shed 0 bases and J shed 0 bases, with 6 bases lying between them. The CDR3 runs to 15 residues. Here the CDR3 DNA reads TGTGCCATCAGTGAGTCGCGTGATAGCAATCAGCCCCAGCATTTT. Encoded protein: CAISESRDSNQPQHF.

The J gene is TRBJ2-7, the V gene TRBV3-1 (or the pseudogene TRBV3-2); D is possibly TRBD1 (6 bases). The germline V and J ends were trimmed by 4 bases and 6 bases, with 16 bases remaining between them. This CDR3 is built from 14 residues. Per the germline V gene, CDR1 is LGHDT and CDR2 is YNNKEL (reference sequence). Here the CDR3 DNA reads TGTGCCAGCAGCCCTCCCAACAGGGCGGCCGAGCAGTACGTC. Its protein product is CASSPPNRAAEQYV.

V and J are TRBV7-2 and TRBJ2-5; 9 bases fit TRBD2. Per germline, CDR1 SGHTA and CDR2 FQGNSA. V was clipped by 7 bases and J by 5 bases; unmatched bases: 14. The CDR3 is 16 residues long. The CDR3 DNA is TGTGCCAGCAAAATAACTAGCGGGTACACAGGGGAGACCCAGTACTTC. Translating gives CASKITSGYTGETQYF.